The clone carrying this T cell receptor beta chain was seen a handful of times. Antigen specificity is unknown. The source of the sample is a study of T cells after yellow fever vaccination. Study-wide results and caveats: Abundant bulk-derived clonotypes could contaminate FACS-sorted repertoires. Among primary-vaccination clones, most reappeared after the booster, at 95% to 96% for CD4 and approximately 90% for CD8. Just a small share of clonotypes turned up in the CD4 compartment as well as the CD8 compartment.

A process of 5'RACE template switching, which added a universal primer site and UMIs, was used to make TCR cDNA. TCRdb used MiXCR to reprocess the 5' RACE reads, holding one entry per CDR3 protein. The repertoire holds 100,000 to 150,000 distinct CDR3 sequences, about 16% seen once, with more than 40% in the top ten. V was shortened by 4 bases and J by 7 bases, with 14 bases between the two germline ends. The CDR3 spans 14 residues. V gene TRBV12-3 or TRBV12-4 combines with J gene TRBJ2-1, with D tentatively TRBD1 (5 bases). The sample in question was CD8+ T cells sorted from PBMCs, obtained 5 days after the yellow fever booster vaccination. The receptor was derived from a man aged 18 to 29 who received the YFV17D yellow fever vaccine. CDR3 region: CASSSDSPSNEQFF. The CDR3 DNA sequence: TGTGCCAGCAGTTCAGACAGCCCTAGTAATGAGCAGTTCTTC.